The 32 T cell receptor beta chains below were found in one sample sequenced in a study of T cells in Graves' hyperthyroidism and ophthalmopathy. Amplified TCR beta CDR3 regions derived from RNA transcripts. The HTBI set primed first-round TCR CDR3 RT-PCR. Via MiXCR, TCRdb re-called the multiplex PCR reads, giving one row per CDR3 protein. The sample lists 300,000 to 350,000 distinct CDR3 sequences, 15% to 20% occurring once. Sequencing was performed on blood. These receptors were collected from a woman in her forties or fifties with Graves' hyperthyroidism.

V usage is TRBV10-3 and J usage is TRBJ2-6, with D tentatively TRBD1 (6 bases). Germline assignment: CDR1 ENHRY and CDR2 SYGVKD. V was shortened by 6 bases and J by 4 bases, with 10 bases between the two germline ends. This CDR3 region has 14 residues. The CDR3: CAIRGAGGANVLTF. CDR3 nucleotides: TGTGCCATCAGGGGGGCGGGCGGGGCCAACGTCCTGACTTTC.

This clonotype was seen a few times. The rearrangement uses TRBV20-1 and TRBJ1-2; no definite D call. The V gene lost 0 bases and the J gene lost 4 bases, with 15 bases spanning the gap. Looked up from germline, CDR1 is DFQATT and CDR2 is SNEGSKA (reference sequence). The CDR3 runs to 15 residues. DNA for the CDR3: TGCAGTGCTAGAGATCCCCCCACGGCCTCCTATGGCTACACCTTC. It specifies CSARDPPTASYGYTF.

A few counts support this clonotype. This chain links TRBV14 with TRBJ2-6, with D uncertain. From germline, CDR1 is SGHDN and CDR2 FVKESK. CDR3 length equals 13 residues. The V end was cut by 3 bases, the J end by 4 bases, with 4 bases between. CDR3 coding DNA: TGTGCCAGCAGCCACAGGGGGGCCAACGTCCTGACTTTC. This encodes CASSHRGANVLTF.

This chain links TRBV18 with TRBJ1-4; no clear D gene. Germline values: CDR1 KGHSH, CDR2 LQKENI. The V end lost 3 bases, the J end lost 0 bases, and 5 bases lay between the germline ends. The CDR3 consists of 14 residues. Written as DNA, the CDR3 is TGTGCCAGCTCACCCGAAACAACTAATGAAAAACTGTTTTTT. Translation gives CASSPETTNEKLFF. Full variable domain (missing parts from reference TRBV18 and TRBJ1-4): NAGVMQNPRHLVRRRGQEARLRCSPMKGHSHVYWYRQLPEEGLKFMVYLQKENIIDESGMPKERFSAEFPKEGPSILRIQQVVRGDSAAYFCASSPETTNEKLFFGSGTQLSVL.

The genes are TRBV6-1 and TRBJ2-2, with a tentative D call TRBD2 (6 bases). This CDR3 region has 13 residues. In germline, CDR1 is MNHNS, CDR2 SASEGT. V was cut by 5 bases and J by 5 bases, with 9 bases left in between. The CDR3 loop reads CASSMEGTGELFF. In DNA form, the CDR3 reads TGTGCCAGCAGTATGGAGGGGACCGGGGAGCTGTTTTTT.

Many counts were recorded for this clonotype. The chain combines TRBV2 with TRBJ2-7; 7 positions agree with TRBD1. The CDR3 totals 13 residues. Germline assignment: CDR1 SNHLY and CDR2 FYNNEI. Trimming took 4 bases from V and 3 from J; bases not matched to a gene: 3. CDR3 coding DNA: TGTGCCAGCAGTGGACAGGGTCTCTACGAGCAGTACTTC. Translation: CASSGQGLYEQYF.

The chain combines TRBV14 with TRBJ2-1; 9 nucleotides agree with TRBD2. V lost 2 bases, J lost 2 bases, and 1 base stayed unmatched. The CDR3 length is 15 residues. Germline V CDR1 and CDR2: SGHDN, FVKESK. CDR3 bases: TGTGCCAGCAGCCAAAGACTAGCGGCCTACAATGAGCAGTTCTTC. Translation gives CASSQRLAAYNEQFF.

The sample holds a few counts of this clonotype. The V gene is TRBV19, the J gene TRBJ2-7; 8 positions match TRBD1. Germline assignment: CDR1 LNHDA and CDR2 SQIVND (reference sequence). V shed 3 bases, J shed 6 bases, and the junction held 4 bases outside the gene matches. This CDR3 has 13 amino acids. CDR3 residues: CASSMGTGSEQYF. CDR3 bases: TGTGCCAGTAGTATGGGGACAGGCTCCGAGCAGTACTTC.

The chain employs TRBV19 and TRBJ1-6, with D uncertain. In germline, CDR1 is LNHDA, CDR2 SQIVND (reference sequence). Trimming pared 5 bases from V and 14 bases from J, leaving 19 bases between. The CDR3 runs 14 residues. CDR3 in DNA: TGTGCCAGTAGTTTCGGACTCCAAGGGTTTACCCTCCACTTT. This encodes CASSFGLQGFTLHF.

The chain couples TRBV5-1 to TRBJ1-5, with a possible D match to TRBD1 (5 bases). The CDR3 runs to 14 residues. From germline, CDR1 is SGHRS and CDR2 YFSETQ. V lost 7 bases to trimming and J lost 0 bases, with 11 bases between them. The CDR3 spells CASRPGISNQPQHF. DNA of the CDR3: TGCGCCAGCCGCCCAGGGATTAGCAATCAGCCCCAGCATTTT.

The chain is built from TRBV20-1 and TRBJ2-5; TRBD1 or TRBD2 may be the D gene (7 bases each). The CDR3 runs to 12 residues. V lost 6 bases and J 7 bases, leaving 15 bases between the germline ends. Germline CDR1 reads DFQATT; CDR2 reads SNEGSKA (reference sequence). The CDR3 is CSASGGGWTQYF. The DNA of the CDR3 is TGCAGTGCCTCAGGGGGGGGGTGGACCCAGTACTTC.

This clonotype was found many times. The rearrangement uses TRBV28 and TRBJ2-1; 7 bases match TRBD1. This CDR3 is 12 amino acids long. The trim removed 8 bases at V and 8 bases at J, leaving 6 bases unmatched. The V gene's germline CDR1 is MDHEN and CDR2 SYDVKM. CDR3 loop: CASERGRDEQFF. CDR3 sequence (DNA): TGTGCCAGCGAGAGGGGGCGGGATGAGCAGTTCTTC.

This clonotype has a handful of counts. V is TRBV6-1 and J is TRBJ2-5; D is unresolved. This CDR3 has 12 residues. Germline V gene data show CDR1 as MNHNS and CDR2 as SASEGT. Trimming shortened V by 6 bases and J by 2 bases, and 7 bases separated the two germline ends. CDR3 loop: CASSAPQETQYF. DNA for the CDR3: TGTGCCAGCAGCGCACCTCAAGAGACCCAGTACTTC.

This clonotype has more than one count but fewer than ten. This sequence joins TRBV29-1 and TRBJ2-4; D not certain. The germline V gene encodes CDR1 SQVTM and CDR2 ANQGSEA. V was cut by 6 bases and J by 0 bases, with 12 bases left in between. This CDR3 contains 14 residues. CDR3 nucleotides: TGCAGCGTCAAACAACGGCTAGCCAAAAACATTCAGTACTTC. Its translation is CSVKQRLAKNIQYF.

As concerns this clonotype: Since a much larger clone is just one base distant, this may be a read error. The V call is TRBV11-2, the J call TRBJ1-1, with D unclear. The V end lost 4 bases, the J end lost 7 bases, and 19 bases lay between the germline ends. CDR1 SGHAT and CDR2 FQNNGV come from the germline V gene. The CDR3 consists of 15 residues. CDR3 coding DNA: TGTGCCAGCAGCTCAGTTGGGCCCCCCCCGGATGAAGCTTTCTTT. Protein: CASSSVGPPPDEAFF.

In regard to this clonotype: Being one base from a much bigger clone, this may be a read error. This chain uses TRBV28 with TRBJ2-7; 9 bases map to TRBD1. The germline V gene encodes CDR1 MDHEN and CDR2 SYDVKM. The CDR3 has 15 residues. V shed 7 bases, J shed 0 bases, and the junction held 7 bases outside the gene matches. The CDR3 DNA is TGTGCCAGCAACTTGTCGGGACAGGGCTCCTACGAGCAGTACTTC. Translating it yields CASNLSGQGSYEQYF.

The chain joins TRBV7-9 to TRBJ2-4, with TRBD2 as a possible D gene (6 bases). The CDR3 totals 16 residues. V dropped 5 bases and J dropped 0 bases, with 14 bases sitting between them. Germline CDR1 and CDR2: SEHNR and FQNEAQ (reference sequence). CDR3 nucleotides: TGTGCCAGCAGCCACACGGGAGCGCTAGCCAAAAACATTCAGTACTTC. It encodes CASSHTGALAKNIQYF.

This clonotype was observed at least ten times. The DNA of the CDR3 is TGTGCCAGCAGTTTAGGACGATCAGATACGCAGTATTTT. Translation gives CASSLGRSDTQYF. The V and J genes are TRBV12-3 or TRBV12-4 and TRBJ2-3, with D hard to call. This CDR3 region has 13 residues. The V gene lost 1 base and the J gene lost 4 bases, with 6 bases spanning the gap.

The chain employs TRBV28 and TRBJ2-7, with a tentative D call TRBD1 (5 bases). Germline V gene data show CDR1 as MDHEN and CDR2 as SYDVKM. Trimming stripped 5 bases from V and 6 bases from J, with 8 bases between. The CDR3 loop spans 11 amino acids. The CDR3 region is CASSGAFEQYF. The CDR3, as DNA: TGTGCCAGCAGTGGGGCATTCGAGCAGTACTTC.

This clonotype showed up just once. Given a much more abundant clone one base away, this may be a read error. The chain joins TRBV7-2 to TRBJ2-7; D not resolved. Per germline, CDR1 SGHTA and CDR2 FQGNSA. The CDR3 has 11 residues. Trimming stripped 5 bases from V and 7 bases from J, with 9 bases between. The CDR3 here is CASSNRVEQYF. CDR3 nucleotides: TGTGCCAGCAGCAACCGGGTTGAGCAGTACTTC. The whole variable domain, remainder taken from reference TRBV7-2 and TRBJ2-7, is GAGVSQSPSNKVTEKGKDVELRCDPISGHTALYWYRQSLGQGLEFLIYFQGNSAPDKSGLPSDRFSAERTGGSVSTLTIQRTQQEDSAVYLCASSNRVEQYFGPGTRLTVT.

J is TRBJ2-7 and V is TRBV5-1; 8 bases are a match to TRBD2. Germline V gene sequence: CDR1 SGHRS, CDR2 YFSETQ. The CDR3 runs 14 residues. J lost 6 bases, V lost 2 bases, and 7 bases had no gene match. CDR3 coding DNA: TGCGCCAGCAGCTTACCGGGAGGGCCCTCCGAGCAGTACTTC. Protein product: CASSLPGGPSEQYF.

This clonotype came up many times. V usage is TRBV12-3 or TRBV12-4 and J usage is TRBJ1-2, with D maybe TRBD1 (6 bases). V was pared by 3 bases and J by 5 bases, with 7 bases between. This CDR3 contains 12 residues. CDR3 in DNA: TGTGCCAGCAGTTTGGGGGCTTATGGCTACACCTTC. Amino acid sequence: CASSLGAYGYTF.

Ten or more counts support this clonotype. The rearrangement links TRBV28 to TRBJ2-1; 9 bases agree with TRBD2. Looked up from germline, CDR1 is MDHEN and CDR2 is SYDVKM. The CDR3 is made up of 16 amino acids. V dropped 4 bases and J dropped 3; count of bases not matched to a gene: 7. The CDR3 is CASSSRGSGSYNEQFF. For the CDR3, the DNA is TGTGCCAGCAGTTCCAGGGGTAGCGGGAGCTACAATGAGCAGTTCTTC.

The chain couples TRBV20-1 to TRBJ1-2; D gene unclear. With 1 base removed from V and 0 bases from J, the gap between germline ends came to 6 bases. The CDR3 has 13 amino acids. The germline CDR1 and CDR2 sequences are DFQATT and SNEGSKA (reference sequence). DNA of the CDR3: TGCAGTGCTAGAGTGGCAGCTAACTATGGCTACACCTTC. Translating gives CSARVAANYGYTF.

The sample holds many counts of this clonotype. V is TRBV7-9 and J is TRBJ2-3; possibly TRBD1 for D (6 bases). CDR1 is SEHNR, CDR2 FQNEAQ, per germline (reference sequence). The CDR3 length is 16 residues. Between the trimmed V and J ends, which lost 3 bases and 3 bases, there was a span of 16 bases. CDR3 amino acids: CASSFTGSSGTDTQYF. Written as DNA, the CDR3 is TGTGCCAGCAGCTTCACAGGGTCGTCGGGTACAGATACGCAGTATTTT.

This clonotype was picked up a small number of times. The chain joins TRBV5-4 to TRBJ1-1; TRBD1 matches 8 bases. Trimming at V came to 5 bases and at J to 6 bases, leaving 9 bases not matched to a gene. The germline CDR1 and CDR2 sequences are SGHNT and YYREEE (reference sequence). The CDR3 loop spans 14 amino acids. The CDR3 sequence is CASSSGGRGSEAFF. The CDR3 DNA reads TGTGCCAGCAGTTCAGGGGGCAGAGGGTCTGAAGCTTTCTTT.

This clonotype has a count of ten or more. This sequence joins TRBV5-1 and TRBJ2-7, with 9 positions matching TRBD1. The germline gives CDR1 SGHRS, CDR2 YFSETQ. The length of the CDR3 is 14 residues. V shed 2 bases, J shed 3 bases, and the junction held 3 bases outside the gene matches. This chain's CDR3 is CASSFRTGDYEQYF. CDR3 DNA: TGCGCCAGCAGCTTCAGGACAGGGGACTACGAGCAGTACTTC.

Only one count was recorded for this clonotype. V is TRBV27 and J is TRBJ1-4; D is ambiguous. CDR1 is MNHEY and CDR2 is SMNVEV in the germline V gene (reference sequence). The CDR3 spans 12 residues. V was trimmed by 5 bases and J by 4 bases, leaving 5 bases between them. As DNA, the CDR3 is TGTGCCAGCAGTGGGCGTAATGAAAAACTGTTTTTT. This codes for CASSGRNEKLFF.

The CDR3 DNA reads as TGTGCCAGCAGCGCCGGGACAGGGGTTGAAAAACTGTTTTTT. Its translation: CASSAGTGVEKLFF. The gene calls are TRBV2 and TRBJ1-4; 10 bases are shared with TRBD1. The CDR3 runs 14 residues. The V gene end was trimmed by 6 bases and the J gene end by 7 bases; junction bases not matched to a gene: 5. Germline lookup yields CDR1 SNHLY and CDR2 FYNNEI.

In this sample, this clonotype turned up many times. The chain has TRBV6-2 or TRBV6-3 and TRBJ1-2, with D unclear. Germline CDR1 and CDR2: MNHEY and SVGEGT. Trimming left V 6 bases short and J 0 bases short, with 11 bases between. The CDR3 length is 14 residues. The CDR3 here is CASRTQSSNYGYTF. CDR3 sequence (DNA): TGTGCCAGCAGGACCCAGTCCTCTAACTATGGCTACACCTTC.

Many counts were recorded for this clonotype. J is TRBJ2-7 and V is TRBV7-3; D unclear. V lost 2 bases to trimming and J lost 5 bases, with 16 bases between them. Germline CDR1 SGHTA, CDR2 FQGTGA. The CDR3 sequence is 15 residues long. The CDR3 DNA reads TGTGCCAGCAGCTTAGGGTGGGGTACACACAACGAGCAGTACTTC. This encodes CASSLGWGTHNEQYF.

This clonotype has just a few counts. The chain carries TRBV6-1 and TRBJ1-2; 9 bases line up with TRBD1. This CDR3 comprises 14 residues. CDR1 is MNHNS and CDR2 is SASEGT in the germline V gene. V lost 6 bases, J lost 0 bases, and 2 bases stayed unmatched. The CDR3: CASRGQGSNYGYTF. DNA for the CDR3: TGTGCCAGCAGGGGACAGGGTTCTAACTATGGCTACACCTTC.